This T cell receptor beta chain was sequenced in a study of cytomegalovirus exposure and HLA in healthy donors. Whole-study findings and limits: For presence/absence analyses, sequencing depth was assumed to be roughly uniform across donors.

As to this clone: The antigen remains undetermined.

PCR used 60 Vbeta primers and 13 Jbeta primers. Clones were read by immunoSEQ multiplex PCR, and TCRdb kept only the in-frame ones, dropping some. The sample includes roughly 100,000 clones, around 66% of them seen just once. This CDR3 is 16 amino acids long. Germline V gene data show CDR1 as SGHDT and CDR2 as YYEEEE. V was shortened by 2 bases and J by 0 bases, with 13 bases between the two germline ends. This clonotype was sampled from a woman between 50 and 59 years old in good health and CMV-seronegative. This chain joins TRBV5-6 and TRBJ2-3; D might be TRBD2 (5 bases). The sequenced material came from PBMCs. CDR3 nucleotides: TGTGCCAGCAGCTTTGCCCCAGGCGGGAGCACAGATACGCAGTATTTT. Amino acids: CASSFAPGGSTDTQYF.